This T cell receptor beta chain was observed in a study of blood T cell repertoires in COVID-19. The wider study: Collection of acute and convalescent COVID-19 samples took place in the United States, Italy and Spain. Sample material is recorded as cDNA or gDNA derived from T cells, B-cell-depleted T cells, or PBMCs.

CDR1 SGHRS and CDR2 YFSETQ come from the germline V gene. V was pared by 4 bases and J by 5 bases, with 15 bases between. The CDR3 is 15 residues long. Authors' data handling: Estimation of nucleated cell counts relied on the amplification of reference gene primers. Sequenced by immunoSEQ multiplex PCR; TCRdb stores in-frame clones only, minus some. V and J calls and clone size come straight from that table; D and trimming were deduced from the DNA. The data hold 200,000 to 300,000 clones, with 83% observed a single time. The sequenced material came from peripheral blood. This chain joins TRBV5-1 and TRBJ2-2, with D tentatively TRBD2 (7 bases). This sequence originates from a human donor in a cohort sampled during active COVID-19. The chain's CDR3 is CASSRGGGGTGELFF. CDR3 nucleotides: TGCGCCAGCAGCAGGGGGGGCGGAGGAACCGGGGAGCTGTTTTTT.